Sequencing of this TCR beta chain was carried out in a study of T-cell memory formation after mild COVID-19. The overall study: Most TCR clusters belonged to a single donor.

This clonotype was seen more than once but under ten times. Its antigen is as yet unknown. The trim removed 3 bases at V and 0 bases at J, leaving 13 bases unmatched. The CDR3 has 19 residues. TCRdb redid the calling of the 5' RACE reads with MiXCR, one entry per CDR3 protein. The table lists around 150,000 distinct CDR3 sequences, roughly 14% of them singletons. Study observations and caveats: Contracting clones from day 15 to 85 showed balanced CD4/CD8; later expanders favored CD4+. Mainly in CM and EM were contracting CD4+ clones; CD8+ were in EMRA.

The source is an adult woman who had mild COVID-19 (a few samples of this study predate the infection). Cell type and time point are not known. The chain uses TRBV23-1 and TRBJ2-1; 8 bases are a match to TRBD2. TRBV23-1 qualifies as an ORF whose function is uncertain. The material sequenced was PBMCs or a T cell subset sorted from them (not recorded which). CDR3 region: CASSHKRIAGNNSYNEQFF. CDR3 bases: TGCGCCAGCAGTCATAAGAGGATAGCGGGAAACAACTCCTACAATGAGCAGTTCTTC.